These T cell receptor beta chains were read from a single sample in a study of CD8+ T cells in alopecia areata. Data came from immunoSEQ multiplex PCR; TCRdb stores just in-frame clones and leaves some out. The sample consists of some 150,000 clones, about 61% of them appearing once. This sample comprised CD4+ T cells sorted from blood, obtained at approximately week 60, from a patient treated with tofacitinib. The receptors stem from a human donor with alopecia areata. The CDR3 runs from the conserved cysteine through the conserved F or W.

V gene: TRBV5-1
CDR3 protein: CASSLNGALTYNEQFF

V gene: TRBV5-1
CDR3 protein: CASALEETQYF

V gene: TRBV4-2
CDR3 protein: CASSQEASGGAHEQYF

V gene: TRBV4-1
CDR3 protein: CASSQDTGGQETQYF

V gene: TRBV2
CDR3 protein: CASSGQSNQPQHF

V gene: TRBV10-3
CDR3 protein: CASKAGGPEETQYF

V gene: TRBV4-1
CDR3 protein: CASSQGTGVPYTQYF

V gene: TRBV10-3
CDR3 protein: CAISTTSNTGELFF

V gene: TRBV25-1
CDR3 protein: CASRRGANTEAFF

V gene: TRBV29-1
CDR3 protein: CSVTGTERFYGYGYTF

V gene: TRBV6-5
CDR3 protein: CASNELAGETQYF

V gene: TRBV9
CDR3 protein: CASSNEGRTEAFF

V gene: TRBV30
CDR3 protein: CAWSRDYREYF

V gene: TRBV15
CDR3 protein: CATSRDLGSNQPQHF

V gene: TRBV7-2
CDR3 protein: CASSLGQLVGYTF

V gene: TRBV5-1
CDR3 protein: CASSFSPSTSGGSNEQFF

V gene: TRBV29-1
CDR3 protein: CSVGAPGRTEAFF

V gene: TRBV30
CDR3 protein: CAWSLAGLETQYF